The present entry profiles one TCR beta chain with its context. As yet, its antigen is unknown. Combining a sample-barcoded 5' primer with a J-beta primer mix, a second PCR ran for about 6 to 11 cycles. Every cDNA molecule bore a tag from a template-switch adaptor containing 12 random nucleotides. Individual samples furnished no less than 2.5 million CDR3-containing paired-end reads apiece. From the 5' RACE reads, TCRdb called clonotypes with MiXCR, one entry per CDR3 protein. The table shows fewer than 2,000,000 distinct CDR3 sequences, with 30% to 35% occurring only once. This entry belongs to a study of blood T cells in healthy people across ages. Study findings and constraints: It was not known whether donors were CMV positive (a possible confounder of expanded clonotype changes). Fewer expanded clones and more diversity marked long-lived versus aged donors.

The CDR3 is made up of 14 amino acids. Germline assignment: CDR1 SNHLY and CDR2 FYNNEI. V lost 7 bases and J 4 bases, leaving 15 bases between the germline ends. The sequencing sample was made of blood. This TCR came from a woman aged 25 to 39 in good health. V gene TRBV2 combines with J gene TRBJ2-3; maybe TRBD1 (6 bases). The CDR3 DNA reads TGTGCCAGCACCCGACGCCGGACAGCAGATACGCAGTATTTT. This codes for CASTRRRTADTQYF.